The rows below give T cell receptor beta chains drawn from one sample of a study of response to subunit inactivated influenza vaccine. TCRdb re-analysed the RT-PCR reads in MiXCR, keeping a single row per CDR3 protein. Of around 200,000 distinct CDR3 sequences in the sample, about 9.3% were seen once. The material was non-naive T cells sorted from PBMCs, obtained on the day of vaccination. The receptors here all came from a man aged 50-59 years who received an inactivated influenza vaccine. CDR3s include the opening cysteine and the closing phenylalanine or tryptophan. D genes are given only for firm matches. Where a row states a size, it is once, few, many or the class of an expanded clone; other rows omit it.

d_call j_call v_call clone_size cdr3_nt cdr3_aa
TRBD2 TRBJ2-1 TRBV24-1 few TGTGCCACCAGTGATCCGTACCGACTAGCGCACAATGAGCAGTTCTTC CATSDPYRLAHNEQFF
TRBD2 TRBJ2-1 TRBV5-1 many TGCGCCAGCAGCCTGCGAGCGGGATCCGGAAATGAGCAGTTCTTC CASSLRAGSGNEQFF
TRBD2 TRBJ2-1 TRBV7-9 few TGTGCCAGCAGCACTAGCGGGGGGGCCGCCGATGAGCAGTTCTTC CASSTSGGAADEQFF
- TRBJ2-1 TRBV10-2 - TGCGCCAGCGGTATTCGATCCTACAATGAGCAGTTCTTC CASGIRSYNEQFF
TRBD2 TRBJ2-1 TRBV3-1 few TGTGCCAGCAGCCCAAAGGGACTAGCGGGAGCCAATGAGCAGTTCTTC CASSPKGLAGANEQFF
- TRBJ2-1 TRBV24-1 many TGTGCCACCAGCCCCGGACGGAATGAGCAGTTCTTC CATSPGRNEQFF
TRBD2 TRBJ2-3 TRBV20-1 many TGCAGTGCTAGTAGCGGGAGGGTCACAGATACGCAGTATTTT CSASSGRVTDTQYF
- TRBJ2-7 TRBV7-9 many TGTGCCAGCAGCCCCGTGGGTCCGGGAAGGAAGCAGTACTTC CASSPVGPGRKQYF
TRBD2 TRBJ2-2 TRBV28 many TGTGCCAGCAGTTTATTTGGCGGGAGTGACACCGGGGAGCTGTTTTTT CASSLFGGSDTGELFF
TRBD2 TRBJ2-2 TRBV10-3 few TGTGCCATCAGTGGACTAGCGGGGGGTCTAACCGGGGAGCTGTTTTTT CAISGLAGGLTGELFF
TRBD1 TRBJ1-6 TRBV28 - TGTGCCGTCCGGGAGGGACAGGATTCACCCCTCCACTTT CAVREGQDSPLHF
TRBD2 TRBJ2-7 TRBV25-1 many TGTGCCAGCGCAAGAGCGGGATCTGAGCAGTACTTC CASARAGSEQYF
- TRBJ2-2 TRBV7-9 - TGTGCCAGCAGCTTAGTTGGCAGGGTGGCCGGGGAGCTGTTTTTT CASSLVGRVAGELFF
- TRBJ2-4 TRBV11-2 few TGTGCCAGCAGCACCCGAGGGGCCCGAGGGGGAGCCAAAAACATTCAGTACTTC CASSTRGARGGAKNIQYF
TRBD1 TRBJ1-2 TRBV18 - TGTGCCAGCTCACCGGGACAGGGATACGATGGCTACACCTTC CASSPGQGYDGYTF
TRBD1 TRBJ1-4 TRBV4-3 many TGCGCCAGCAGCCAATCCTCAGGACAGGGCCCTAATGAAAAACTGTTTTTT CASSQSSGQGPNEKLFF
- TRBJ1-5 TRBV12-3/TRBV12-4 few TGTGCCAGCAGCGAGAACAAGCGGCCCCAGCATTTT CASSENKRPQHF
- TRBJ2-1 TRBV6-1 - TGTGCCAGCACCCTGTTAGGGGATGAGCAGTTCTTC CASTLLGDEQFF
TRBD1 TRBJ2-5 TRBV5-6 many TGTGCCAGCAGCTTACACAGGGGAGAGACCCAGTACTTC CASSLHRGETQYF
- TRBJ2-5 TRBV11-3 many TGTGCCAGCAGCTTAAGCACAGAAGAGACCCAGTACTTC CASSLSTEETQYF
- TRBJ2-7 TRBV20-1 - TGCAGTGCAAGCCGGGACACCTTATCCTACGAGCAGTACTTC CSASRDTLSYEQYF
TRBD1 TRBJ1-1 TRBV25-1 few TGTGCCAGCAGTGATCCCGGACAGGGGAACACTGAAGCTTTCTTT CASSDPGQGNTEAFF
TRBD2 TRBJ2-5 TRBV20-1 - TGCAGTGCTAGGAGGCCCCGCCTGGGGAGGGCCCAGTACTTC CSARRPRLGRAQYF
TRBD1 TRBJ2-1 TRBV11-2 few TGTGCCAGCAGCTTAGAGGCCGGGACAGGGGTCGATGAGCAGTTCTTC CASSLEAGTGVDEQFF
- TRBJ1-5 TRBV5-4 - TGTGCCAGCAGCCGCGAGCCAGGCGGGCAGCCCCAGCATTTT CASSREPGGQPQHF
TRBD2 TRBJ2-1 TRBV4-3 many TGCGCCAGCAGCCAAGATGTGCGGAGCGGGATAAGCGATGAGCAGTTCTTC CASSQDVRSGISDEQFF
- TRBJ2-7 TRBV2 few TGTGCCAGTTACGGGGTGTCCTACGAGCAGTACTTC CASYGVSYEQYF
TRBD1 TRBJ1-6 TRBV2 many TGTGCCAGCAGTCGCGACAGGGGCTATAATTCACCCCTCCACTTT CASSRDRGYNSPLHF